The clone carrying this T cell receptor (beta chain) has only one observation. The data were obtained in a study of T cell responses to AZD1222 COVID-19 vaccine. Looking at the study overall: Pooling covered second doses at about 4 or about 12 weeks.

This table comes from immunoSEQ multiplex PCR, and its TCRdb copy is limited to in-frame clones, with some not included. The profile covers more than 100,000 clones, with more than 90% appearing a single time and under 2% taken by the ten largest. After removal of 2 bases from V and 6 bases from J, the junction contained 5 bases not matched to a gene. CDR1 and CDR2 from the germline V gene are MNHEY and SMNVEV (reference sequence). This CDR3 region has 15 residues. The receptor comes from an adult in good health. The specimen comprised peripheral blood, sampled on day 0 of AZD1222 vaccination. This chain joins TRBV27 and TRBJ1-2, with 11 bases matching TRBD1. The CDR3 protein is CASSLKADRGHGYTF. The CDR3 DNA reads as TGTGCCAGCAGTTTAAAAGCGGACAGGGGGCATGGCTACACCTTC.